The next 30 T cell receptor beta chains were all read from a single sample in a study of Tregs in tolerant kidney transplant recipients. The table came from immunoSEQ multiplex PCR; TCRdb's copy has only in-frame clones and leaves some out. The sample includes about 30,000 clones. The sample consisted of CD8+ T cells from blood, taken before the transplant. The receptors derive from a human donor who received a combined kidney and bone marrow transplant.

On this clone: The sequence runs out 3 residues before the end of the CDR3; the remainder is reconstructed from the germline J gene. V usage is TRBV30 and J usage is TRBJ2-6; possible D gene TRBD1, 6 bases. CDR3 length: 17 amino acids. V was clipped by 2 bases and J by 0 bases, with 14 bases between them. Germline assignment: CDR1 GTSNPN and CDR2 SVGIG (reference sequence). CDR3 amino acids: CAWSPSGAHSGANVLTF. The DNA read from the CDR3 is TGTGCCTGGAGTCCATCAGGGGCACACTCTGGGGCCAACGTC.

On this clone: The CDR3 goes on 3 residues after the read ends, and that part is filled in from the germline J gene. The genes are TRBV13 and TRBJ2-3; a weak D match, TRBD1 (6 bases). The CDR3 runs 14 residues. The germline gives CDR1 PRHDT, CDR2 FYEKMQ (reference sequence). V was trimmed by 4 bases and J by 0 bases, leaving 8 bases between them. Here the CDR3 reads CASSSRGSTDTQYF. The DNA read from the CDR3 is TGTGCCAGCAGCTCCAGGGGAAGCACAGATACG.

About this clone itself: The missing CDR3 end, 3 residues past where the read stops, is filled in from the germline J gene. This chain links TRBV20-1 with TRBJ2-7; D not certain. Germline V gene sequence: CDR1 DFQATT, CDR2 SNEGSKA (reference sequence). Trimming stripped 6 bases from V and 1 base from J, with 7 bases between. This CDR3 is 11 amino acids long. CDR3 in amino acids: CSAPRSYEQYF. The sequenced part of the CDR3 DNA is TGCAGTGCCCCGAGGTCCTACGAG.

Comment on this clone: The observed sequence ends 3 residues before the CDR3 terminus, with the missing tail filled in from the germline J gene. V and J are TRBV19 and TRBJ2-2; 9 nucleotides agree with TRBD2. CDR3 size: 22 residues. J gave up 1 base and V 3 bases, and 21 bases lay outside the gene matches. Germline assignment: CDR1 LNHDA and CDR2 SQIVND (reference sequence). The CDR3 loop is CASSMGNSLGLAPRLNTGELFF. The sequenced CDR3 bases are TGTGCCAGTAGTATGGGGAACAGCCTAGGACTAGCGCCTCGATTGAACACCGGGGAG.

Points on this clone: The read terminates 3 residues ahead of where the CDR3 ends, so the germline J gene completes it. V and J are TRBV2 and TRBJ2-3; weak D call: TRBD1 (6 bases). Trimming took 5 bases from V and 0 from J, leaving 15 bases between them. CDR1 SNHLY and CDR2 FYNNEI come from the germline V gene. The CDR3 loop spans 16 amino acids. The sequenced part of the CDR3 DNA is TGTGCCAGCAGTCTCGACAGGTCCTTTAGCACAGATACG. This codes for CASSLDRSFSTDT. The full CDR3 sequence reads CASSLDRSFSTDTQYF.

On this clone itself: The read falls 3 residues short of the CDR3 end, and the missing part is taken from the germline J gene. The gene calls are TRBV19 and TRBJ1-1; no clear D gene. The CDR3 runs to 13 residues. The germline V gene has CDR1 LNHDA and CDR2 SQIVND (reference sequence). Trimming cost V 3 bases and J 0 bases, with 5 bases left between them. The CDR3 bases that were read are TGTGCCAGTAGTATGGCTGTGAACACTGAA. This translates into CASSMAVNTE. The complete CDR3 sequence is CASSMAVNTEAFF.

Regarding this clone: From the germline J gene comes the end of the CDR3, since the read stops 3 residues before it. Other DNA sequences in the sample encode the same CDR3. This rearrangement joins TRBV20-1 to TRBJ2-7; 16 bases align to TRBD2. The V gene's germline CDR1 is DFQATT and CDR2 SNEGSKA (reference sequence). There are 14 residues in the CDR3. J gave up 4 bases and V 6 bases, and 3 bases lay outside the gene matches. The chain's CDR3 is CSARGLAGGYEQYF. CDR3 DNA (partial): TGCAGTGCAAGGGGACTAGCGGGAGGGTACGAG.

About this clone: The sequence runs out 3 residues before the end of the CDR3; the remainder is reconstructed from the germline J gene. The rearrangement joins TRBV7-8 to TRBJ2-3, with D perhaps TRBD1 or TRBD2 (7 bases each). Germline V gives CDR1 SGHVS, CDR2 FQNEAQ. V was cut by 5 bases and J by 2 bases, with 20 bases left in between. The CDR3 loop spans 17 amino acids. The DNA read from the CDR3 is TGTGCCAGCAGCCAAGGGGGGAGGGACAGTCACACAGATACG. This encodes CASSQGGRDSHTDT. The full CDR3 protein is CASSQGGRDSHTDTQYF.

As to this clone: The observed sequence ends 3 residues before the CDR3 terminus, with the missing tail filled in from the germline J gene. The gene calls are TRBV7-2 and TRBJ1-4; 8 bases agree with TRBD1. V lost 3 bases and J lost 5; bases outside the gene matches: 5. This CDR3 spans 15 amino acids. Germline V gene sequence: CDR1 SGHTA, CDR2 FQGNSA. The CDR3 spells CASSLTWTGNEKLFF. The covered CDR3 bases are TGTGCCAGCAGCTTGACCTGGACAGGGAATGAAAAA.

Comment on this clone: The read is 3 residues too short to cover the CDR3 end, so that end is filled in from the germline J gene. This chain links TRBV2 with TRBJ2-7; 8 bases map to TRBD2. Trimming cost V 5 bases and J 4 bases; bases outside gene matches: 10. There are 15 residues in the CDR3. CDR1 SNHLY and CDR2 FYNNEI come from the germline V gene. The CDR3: CASSSGTSKQYEQYF. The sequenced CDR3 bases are TGTGCCAGCAGTTCCGGGACTAGTAAACAGTACGAG.

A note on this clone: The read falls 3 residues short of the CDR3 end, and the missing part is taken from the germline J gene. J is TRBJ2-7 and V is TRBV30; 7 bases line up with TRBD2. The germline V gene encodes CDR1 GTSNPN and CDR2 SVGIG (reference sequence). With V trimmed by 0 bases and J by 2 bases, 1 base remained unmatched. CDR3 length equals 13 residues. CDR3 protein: CAWSVGTTYEQYF. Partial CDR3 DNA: TGTGCCTGGAGTGTAGGGACTACCTACGAG. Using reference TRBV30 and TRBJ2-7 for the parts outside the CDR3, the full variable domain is SQTIHQWPATLVQPVGSPLSLECTVEGTSNPNLYWYRQAAGRGLQLLFYSVGIGQISSEVPQNLSASRPQDRQFILSSKKLLLSDSGFYLCAWSVGTTYEQYFGPGTRLTVT.

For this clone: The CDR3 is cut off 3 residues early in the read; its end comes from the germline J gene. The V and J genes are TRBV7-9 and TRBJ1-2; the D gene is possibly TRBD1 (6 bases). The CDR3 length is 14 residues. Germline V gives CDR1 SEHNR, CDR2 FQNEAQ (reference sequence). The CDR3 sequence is CASSSMGARVGYTF. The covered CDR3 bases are TGTGCCAGCAGCTCGATGGGGGCGCGGGTAGGC.

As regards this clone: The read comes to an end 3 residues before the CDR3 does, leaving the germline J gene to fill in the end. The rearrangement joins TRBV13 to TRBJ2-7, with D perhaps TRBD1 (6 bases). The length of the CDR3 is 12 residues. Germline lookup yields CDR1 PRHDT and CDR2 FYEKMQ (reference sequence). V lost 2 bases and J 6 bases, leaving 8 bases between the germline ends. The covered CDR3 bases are TGTGCCAGCAGCTTAAGCAGGGGCGAG. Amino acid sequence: CASSLSRGE. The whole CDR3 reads CASSLSRGEQYF.

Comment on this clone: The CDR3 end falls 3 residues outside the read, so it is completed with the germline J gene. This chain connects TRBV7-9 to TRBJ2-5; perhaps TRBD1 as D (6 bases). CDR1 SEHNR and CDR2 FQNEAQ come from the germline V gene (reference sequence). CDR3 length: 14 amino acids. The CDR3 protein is CASSPWTEKRTQYF. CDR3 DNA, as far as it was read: TGTGCCAGCAGTCCTTGGACAGAAAAGAGAACC.

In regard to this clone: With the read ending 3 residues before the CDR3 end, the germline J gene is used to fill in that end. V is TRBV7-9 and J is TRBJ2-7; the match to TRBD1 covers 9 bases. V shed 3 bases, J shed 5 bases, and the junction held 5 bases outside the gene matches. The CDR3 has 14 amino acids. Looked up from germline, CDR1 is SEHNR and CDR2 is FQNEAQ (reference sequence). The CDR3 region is CASSLGQGGHEQYF. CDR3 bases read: TGTGCCAGCAGCTTGGGACAGGGAGGCCACGAG.

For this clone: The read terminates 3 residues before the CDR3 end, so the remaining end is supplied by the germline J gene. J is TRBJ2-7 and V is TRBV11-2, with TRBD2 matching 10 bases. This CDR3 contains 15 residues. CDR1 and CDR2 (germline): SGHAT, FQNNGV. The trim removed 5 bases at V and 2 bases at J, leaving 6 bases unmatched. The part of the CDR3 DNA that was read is TGTGCCAGCAGCCCGATTGGACTAGCGGCCTACGAG. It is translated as CASSPIGLAAYE. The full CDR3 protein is CASSPIGLAAYEQYF.

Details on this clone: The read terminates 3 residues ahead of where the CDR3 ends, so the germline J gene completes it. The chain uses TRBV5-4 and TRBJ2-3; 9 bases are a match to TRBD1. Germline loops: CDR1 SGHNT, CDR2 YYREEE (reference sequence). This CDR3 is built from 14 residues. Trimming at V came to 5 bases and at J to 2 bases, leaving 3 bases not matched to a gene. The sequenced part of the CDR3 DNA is TGTGCCAGCAGTAGGGACAGGGACACAGATACG. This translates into CASSRDRDTDT. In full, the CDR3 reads CASSRDRDTDTQYF.

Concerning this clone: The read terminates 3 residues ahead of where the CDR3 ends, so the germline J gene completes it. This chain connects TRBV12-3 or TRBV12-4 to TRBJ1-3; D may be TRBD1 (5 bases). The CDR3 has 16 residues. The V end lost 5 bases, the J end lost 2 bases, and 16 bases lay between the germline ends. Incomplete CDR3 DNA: TGTGCCAGCAGTACCCCAGACAGTCACGCTGGAAACACC. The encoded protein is CASSTPDSHAGNT. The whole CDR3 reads CASSTPDSHAGNTIYF.

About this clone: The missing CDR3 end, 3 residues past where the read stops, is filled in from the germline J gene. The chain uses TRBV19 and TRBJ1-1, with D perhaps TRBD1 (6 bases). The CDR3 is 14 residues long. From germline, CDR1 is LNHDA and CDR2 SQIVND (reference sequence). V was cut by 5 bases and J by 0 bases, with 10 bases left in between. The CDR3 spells CASSAWTVNTEAFF. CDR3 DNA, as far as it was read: TGTGCCAGTAGTGCCTGGACAGTGAACACTGAA.

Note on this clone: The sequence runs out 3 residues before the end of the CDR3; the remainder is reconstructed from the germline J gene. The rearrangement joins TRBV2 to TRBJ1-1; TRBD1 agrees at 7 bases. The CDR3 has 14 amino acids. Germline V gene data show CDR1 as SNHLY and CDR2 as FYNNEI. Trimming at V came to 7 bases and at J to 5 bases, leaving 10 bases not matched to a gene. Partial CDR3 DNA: TGTGCCAGCACACCTCGGGACAGTGAGACTGAA. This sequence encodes CASTPRDSETE. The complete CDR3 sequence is CASTPRDSETEAFF. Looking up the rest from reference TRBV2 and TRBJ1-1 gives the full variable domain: EPEVTQTPSHQVTQMGQEVILRCVPISNHLYFYWYRQILGQKVEFLVSFYNNEISEKSEIFDDQFSVERPDGSNFTLKIRSTKLEDSAMYFCASTPRDSETEAFFGQGTRLTVV.

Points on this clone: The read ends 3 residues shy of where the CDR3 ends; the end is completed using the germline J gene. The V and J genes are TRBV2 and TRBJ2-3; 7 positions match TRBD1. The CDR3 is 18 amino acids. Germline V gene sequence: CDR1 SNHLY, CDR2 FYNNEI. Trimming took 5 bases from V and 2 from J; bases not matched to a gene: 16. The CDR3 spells CASSTGQETGVFTDTQYF. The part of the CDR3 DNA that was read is TGTGCCAGCAGTACCGGACAGGAAACCGGGGTGTTCACAGATACG.

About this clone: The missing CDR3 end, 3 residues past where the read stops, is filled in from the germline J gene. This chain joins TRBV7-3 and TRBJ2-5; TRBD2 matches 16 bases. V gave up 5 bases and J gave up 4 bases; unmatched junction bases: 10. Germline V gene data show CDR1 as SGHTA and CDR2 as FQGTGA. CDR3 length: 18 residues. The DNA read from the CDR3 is TGTGCCAGCAGCACGGGACTAGCGGGAGGGCCAGGGCGAGAGACC. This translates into CASSTGLAGGPGRET. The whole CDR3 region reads CASSTGLAGGPGRETQYF.

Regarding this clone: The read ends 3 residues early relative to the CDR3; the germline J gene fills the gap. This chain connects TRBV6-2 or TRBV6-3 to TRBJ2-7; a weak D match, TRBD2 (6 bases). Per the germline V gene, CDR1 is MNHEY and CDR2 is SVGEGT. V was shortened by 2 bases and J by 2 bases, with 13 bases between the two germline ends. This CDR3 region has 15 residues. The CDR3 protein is CASSYRLALTYEQYF. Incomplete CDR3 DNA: TGTGCCAGCAGTTACAGGCTAGCGCTAACCTACGAG.

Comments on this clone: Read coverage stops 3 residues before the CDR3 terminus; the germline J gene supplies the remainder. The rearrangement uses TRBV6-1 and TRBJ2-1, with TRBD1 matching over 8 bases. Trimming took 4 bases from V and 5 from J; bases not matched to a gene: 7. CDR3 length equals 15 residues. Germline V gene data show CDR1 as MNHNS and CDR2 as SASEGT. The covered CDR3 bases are TGTGCCAGCAGTGTAGCAGGGGGCCTCCACAATGAG. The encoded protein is CASSVAGGLHNE. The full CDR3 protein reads CASSVAGGLHNEQFF.

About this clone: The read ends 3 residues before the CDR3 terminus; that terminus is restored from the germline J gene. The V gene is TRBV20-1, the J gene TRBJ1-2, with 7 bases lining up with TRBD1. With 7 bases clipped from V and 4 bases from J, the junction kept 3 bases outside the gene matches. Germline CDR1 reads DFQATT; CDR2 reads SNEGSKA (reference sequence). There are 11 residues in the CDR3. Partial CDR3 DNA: TGCAGTGAGAGGGGGCTCTATGGC. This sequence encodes CSERGLYG. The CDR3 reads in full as CSERGLYGYTF.

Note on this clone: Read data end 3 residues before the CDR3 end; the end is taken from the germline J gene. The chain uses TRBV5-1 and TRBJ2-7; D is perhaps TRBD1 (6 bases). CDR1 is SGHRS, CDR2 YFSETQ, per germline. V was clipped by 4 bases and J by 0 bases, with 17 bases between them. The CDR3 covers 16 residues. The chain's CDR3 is CASSTKRGHNSYEQYF. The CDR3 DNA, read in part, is TGCGCCAGCAGCACCAAGAGGGGACACAACTCCTACGAG.

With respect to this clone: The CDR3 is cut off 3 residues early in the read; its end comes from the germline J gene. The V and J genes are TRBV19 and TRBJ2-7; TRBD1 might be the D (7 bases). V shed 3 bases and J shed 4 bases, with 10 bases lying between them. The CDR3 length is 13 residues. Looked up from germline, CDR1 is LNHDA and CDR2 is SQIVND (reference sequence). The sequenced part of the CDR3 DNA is TGTGCCAGTAGTATCGGGGGACAGTACGAG. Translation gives CASSIGGQYE. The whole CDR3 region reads CASSIGGQYEQYF.

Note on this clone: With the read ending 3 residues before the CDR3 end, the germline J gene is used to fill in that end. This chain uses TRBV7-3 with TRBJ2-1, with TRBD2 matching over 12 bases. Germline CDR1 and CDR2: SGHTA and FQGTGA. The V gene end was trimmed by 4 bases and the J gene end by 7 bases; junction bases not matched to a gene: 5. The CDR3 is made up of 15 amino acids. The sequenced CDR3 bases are TGTGCCAGCAGCTCACTAGCGGGAGGTCCGAATGAG. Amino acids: CASSSLAGGPNE. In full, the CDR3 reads CASSSLAGGPNEQFF.

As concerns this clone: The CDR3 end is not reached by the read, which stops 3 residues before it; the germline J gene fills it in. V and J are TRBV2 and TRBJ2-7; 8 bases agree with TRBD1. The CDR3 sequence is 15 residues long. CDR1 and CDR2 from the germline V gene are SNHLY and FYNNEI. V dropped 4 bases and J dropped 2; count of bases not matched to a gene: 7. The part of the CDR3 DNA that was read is TGTGCCAGCAGTGGTCAGGGGGCGGTTACCTACGAG. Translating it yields CASSGQGAVTYE. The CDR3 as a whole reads CASSGQGAVTYEQYF. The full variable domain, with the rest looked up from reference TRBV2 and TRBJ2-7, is EPEVTQTPSHQVTQMGQEVILRCVPISNHLYFYWYRQILGQKVEFLVSFYNNEISEKSEIFDDQFSVERPDGSNFTLKIRSTKLEDSAMYFCASSGQGAVTYEQYFGPGTRLTVT.

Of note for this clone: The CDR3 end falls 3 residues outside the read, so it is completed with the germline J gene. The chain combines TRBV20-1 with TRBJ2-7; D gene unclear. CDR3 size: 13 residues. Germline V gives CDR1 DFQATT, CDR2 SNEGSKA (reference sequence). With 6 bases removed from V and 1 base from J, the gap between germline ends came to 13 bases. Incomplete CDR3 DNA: TGCAGTGCCCCTGTCTTAGGGTCCTACGAG. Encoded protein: CSAPVLGSYE. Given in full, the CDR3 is CSAPVLGSYEQYF.